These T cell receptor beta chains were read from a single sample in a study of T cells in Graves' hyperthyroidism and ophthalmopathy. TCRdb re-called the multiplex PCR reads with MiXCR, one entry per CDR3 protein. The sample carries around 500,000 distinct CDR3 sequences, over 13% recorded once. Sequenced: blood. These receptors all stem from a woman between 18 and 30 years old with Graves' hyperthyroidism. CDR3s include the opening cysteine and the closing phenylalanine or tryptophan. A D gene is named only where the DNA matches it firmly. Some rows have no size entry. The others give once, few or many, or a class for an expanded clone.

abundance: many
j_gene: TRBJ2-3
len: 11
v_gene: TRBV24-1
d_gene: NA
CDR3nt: TGTGCCACCAGTAACACAGATACGCAGTATTTT
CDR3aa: CATSNTDTQYF

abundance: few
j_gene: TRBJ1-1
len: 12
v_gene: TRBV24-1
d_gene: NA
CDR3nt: TGTGCCACCAGTGGTCCTGGGCCTGAAGCTTTCTTT
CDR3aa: CATSGPGPEAFF

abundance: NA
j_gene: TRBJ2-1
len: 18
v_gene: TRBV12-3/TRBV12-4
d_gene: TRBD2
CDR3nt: TGTGCCAGCATACCCGGGGGGGGACTAGCGGGAGGGCCTAGTGAGCAGTTCTTC
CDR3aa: CASIPGGGLAGGPSEQFF

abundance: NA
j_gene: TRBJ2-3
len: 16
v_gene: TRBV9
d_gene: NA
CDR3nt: TGTGCCAGCAGCGTAGACGGCGGAACCTTCACAGATACGCAGTATTTT
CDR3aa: CASSVDGGTFTDTQYF

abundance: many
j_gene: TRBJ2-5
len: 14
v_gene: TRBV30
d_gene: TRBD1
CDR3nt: TGTGCCTGGAGTTGGGACAGGCAGAAAGAGACCCAGTACTTC
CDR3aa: CAWSWDRQKETQYF

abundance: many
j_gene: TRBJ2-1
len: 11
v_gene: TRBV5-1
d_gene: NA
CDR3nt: TGCGCCAGTTTCACTCACAATGAGCAGTTCTTC
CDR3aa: CASFTHNEQFF

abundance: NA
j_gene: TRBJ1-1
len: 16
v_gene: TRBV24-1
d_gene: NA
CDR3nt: TGTGCCACCAGTGATTCCCGCCGGGGAGGGAACACTGAAGCTTTCTTT
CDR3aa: CATSDSRRGGNTEAFF

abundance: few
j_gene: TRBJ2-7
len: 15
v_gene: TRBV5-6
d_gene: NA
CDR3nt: TGTGCCAGCAGCTTGGTCGGCCAGCACTCCTACGAGCAGTACTTC
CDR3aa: CASSLVGQHSYEQYF

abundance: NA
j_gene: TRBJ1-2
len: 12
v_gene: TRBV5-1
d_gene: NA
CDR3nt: TGCGCCAGCAGCCCGCACGACGATGGCTACACCTTC
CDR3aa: CASSPHDDGYTF

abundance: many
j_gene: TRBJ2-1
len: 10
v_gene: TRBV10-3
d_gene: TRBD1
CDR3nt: TGTGCCATCACCCGACAGGGTGAGTTCTTC
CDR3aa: CAITRQGEFF

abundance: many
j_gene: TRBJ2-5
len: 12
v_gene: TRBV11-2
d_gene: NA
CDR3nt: TGTGCCAGCAGCCCCGTCCAAGAGACCCAGTACTTC
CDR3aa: CASSPVQETQYF

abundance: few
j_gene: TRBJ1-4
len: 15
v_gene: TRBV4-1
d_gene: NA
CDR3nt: TGCGCCAGCAGCCCCGACCGGAAGAGTAATGAAAAACTGTTTTTT
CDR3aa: CASSPDRKSNEKLFF

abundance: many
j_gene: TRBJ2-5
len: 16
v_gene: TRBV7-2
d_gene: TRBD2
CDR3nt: TGTGCCAGCAGCTCCGGGACTAGCGGGAGGGGAGAGACCCAGTACTTC
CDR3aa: CASSSGTSGRGETQYF

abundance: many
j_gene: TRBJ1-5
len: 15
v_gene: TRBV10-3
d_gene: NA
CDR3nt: TGTGCCATCAGTGAGTCGGACGGTAACAATCAGCCCCAGCATTTT
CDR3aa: CAISESDGNNQPQHF

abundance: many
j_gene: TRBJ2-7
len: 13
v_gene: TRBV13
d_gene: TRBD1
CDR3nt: TGTGCCAGCAGCTTGACAGGGGGCGACGAGCAGTACTTC
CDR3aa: CASSLTGGDEQYF

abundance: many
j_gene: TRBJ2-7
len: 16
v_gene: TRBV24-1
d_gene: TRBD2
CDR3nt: TGTGCCACCAGTGATAGCCGTAGCGGGAGGGCCTACGAGCAGTACTTC
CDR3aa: CATSDSRSGRAYEQYF

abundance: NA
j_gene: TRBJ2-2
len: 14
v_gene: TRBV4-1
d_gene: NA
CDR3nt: TGCGCCAGCAGCCAAGATCCTAAGGTGCGGGAGCTGTTTTTT
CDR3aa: CASSQDPKVRELFF

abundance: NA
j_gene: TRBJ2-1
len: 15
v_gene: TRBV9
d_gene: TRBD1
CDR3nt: TGTGCCAGCAGCGTAGATCGACAGGGGAGGAATGAGCAGTTCTTC
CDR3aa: CASSVDRQGRNEQFF

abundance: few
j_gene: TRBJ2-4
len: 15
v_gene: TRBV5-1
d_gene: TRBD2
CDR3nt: TGCGCCAGTACTAGCGAGAAACCGGGCAAAAACATTCAGTACTTC
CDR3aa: CASTSEKPGKNIQYF

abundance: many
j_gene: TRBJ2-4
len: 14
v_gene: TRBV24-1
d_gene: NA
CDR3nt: TGTGCCACCAGTGAACCCGGGACTAAAAACATTCAGTACTTC
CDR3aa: CATSEPGTKNIQYF

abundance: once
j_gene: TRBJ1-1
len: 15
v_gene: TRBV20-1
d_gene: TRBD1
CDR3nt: TGCAGTGCGCGACTCCAGGGGGCCGCGAACACTGGAGCTCTCTTT
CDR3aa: CSARLQGAANTGALF

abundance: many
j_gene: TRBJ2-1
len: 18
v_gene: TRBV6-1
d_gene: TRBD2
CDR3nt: TGTGCCAGCAGTTCTGGACTAGCGGGAGGAAGCTCCTACAATGAGCAGTTCTTC
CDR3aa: CASSSGLAGGSSYNEQFF

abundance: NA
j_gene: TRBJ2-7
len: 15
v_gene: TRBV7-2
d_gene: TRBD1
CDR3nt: TGTGCCAGCAGCTCCGAACTGGGACAGGGCTACGAGCAGTACTTC
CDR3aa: CASSSELGQGYEQYF

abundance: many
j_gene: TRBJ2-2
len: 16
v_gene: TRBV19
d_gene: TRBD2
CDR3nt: TGTGCCAGCTCCTTTAGCGGGAGGGCAAACACCGGGGAGCTGTTTTTT
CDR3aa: CASSFSGRANTGELFF

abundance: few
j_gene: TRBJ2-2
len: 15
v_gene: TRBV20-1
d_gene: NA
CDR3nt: TGCAGTGCTATGGGACCGTTCGCGAACACCGGGGAGCTGTTTTTT
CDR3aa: CSAMGPFANTGELFF

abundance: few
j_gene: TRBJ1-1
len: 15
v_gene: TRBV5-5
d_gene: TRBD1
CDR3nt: TGTGCCAGCAGCTGGCCCCAGGGGGCGAACACTGAAGCTTTCTTT
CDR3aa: CASSWPQGANTEAFF

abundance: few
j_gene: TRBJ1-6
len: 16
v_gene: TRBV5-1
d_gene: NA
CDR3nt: TGCGCCAGCAGCTTGGGACAGACCCAAAGGAATTCACCCCTCCACTTT
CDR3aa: CASSLGQTQRNSPLHF

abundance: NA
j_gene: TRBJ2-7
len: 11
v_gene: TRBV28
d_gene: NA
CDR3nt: TGTGCCAGCACCCACTCGAGAGAGCAGTACTTC
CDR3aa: CASTHSREQYF

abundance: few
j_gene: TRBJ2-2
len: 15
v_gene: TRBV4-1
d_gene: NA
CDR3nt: TGCGCCAGCAGCCTTCAGCTAGGGGCCACCGGGGAGCTGTTTTTT
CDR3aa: CASSLQLGATGELFF

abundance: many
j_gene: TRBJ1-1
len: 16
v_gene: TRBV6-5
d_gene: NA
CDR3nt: TGTGCCAGCAGTTACTCGATGGTGGGATTGGCCACTGAAGCTTTCTTT
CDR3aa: CASSYSMVGLATEAFF

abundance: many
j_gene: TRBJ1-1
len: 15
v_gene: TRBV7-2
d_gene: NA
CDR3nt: TGTGCCAGCAGCTTCTTCAGGGGCAGGGACACTGAAGCTTTCTTT
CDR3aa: CASSFFRGRDTEAFF

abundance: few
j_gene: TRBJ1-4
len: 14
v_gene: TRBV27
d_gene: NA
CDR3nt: TGTGCCAGCACCTCCTATGGGAGGGATGAAAAACTGTTTTTT
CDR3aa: CASTSYGRDEKLFF

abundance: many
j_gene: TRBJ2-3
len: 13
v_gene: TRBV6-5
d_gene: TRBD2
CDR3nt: TGTGCCAGCACTACTAGCGGGACAGATACGCAGTATTTT
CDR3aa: CASTTSGTDTQYF

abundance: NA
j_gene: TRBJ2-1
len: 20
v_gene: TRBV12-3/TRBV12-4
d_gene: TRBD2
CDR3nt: TGTGCCAGCAGTTTAAATTTCGGGCTAGCGGGAGAGAGCTCCTACAATGAGCAGTTCTTC
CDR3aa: CASSLNFGLAGESSYNEQFF

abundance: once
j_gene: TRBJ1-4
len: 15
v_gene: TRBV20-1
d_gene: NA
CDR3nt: TGCAGTGCTAGAATCGGGAGTTCGGGGGGCGAAAAACTGTTTTTT
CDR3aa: CSARIGSSGGEKLFF

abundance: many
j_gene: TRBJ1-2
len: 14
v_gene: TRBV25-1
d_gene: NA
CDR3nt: TGTGCCAGCAGTTTAAGGGGGGGAATCTATGGCTACACCTTC
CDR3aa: CASSLRGGIYGYTF

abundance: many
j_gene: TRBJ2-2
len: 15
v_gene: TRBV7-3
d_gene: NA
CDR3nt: TGTGCCAGCAGCTTGCTTGGACAGCCCACCGGGGAGCTGTTTTTT
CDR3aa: CASSLLGQPTGELFF

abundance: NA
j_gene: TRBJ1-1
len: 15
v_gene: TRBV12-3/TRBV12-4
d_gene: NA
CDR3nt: TGTGCCAGCAGTTCGGTCAATGGGGTGAACACTGAAGCTTTCTTT
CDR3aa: CASSSVNGVNTEAFF

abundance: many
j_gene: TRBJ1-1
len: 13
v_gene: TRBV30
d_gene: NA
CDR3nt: TGTGCCTGGAGTGTAGGGGGGAGCACTGAAGCTTTCTTT
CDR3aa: CAWSVGGSTEAFF

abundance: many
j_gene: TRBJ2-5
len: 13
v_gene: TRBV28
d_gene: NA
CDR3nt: TGTGCCAGCAGTTTACGGAGGGGCGAGACCCAGTACTTC
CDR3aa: CASSLRRGETQYF

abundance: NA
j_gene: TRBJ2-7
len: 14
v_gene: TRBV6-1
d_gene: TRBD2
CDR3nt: TGTGCCAGCAGTTCCGGACTAGCCGACTACGAGCAGTACTTC
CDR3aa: CASSSGLADYEQYF

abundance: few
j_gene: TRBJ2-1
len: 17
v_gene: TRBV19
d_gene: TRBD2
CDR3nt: TGTGCCAGTCATCCAGGAACCCGACTAGCGGGATACAATGAGCAGTTCTTC
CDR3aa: CASHPGTRLAGYNEQFF

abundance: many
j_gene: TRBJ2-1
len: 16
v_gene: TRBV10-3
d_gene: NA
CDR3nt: TGTGCCATCAGTGAGTCGGGGGGCAGGCGCCCCAATGAGCAGTTCTTC
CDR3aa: CAISESGGRRPNEQFF

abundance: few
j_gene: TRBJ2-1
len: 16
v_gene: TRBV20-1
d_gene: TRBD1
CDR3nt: TGCAGTGCTGACAGGGTCGGAATCAGGGCTGGCAATGAGCAGTTCTTC
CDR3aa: CSADRVGIRAGNEQFF

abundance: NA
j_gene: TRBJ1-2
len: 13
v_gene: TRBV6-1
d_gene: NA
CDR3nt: TGTGCCAGCAGTTGGGTTCAGGGCTATGGCTACACCTTC
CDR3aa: CASSWVQGYGYTF

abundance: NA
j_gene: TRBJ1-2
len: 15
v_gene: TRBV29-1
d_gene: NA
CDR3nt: TGCAGCGTTGAAGGATCGGGACACCGGCCGGACGGCTACACCTTC
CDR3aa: CSVEGSGHRPDGYTF

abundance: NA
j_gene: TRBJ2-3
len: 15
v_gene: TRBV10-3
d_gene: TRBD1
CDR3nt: TGTGCCAGTTCCCGGGACAGGGCCCGCACAGATACGCAGTATTTT
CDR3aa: CASSRDRARTDTQYF

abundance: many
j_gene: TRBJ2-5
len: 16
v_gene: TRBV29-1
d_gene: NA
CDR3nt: TGCAGCGTTGAAGCCCTTGGGGGAAGACCCTCGGAGACCCAGTACTTC
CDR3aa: CSVEALGGRPSETQYF

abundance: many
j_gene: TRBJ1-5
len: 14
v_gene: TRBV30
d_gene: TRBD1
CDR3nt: TGTGCCTGGAGCGGGGGACAGGGGCGGCAGCCCCAGCATTTT
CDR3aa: CAWSGGQGRQPQHF

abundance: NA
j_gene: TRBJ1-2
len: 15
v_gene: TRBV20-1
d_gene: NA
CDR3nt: TGCAGTGCTAGAGCGGGGGACACCTATAACTATGGCTACACCTTC
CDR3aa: CSARAGDTYNYGYTF